These T cell receptor beta chains were read from a single sample in a study of cytomegalovirus exposure and HLA in healthy donors. Here immunoSEQ multiplex PCR was the method, and the copy in TCRdb shows in-frame clones only, minus some. The sample comprises about 140,000 clones, 70% to 80% of which are singletons, and 2.5% to 3.5% rests with the top ten. The specimen sequenced was PBMCs. These receptors were collected from a female donor in good health and CMV-seronegative. Both conserved end residues are part of each CDR3. D genes are given only for firm matches. Where a row states a size, it is once, few, many or the class of an expanded clone; other rows omit it.

v_gene	d_gene	j_gene	abundance	CDR3nt	CDR3aa
TRBV2	NA	TRBJ1-1	NA	TGTGCCAGCACGGGGACTGAAGCTTTCTTT	CASTGTEAFF
TRBV11-2	NA	TRBJ1-6	NA	TGTGCCAGCAGCCCCGTGGAGGGTGGGAATTCACCCCTCCACTTT	CASSPVEGGNSPLHF
TRBV6-5	TRBD1	TRBJ1-4	NA	TGTGCCAGCAGTTACAACCCGGGACAGACTAATGAAAAACTGTTTTTT	CASSYNPGQTNEKLFF
TRBV7-2	TRBD1	TRBJ1-5	once	TGTGCCAGCAGCTTAGGGACAGGAAATCGTCAGCCCCAGCATTTT	CASSLGTGNRQPQHF
TRBV11-2	NA	TRBJ2-2	NA	TGTGCCAGCAGCCGGACCGGGGAGCTGTTTTTT	CASSRTGELFF
TRBV29-1	NA	TRBJ1-4	NA	TGCAGCGTTGCCGAGGGCGTAACTAATGAAAAACTGTTTTTT	CSVAEGVTNEKLFF
TRBV4-1	TRBD1	TRBJ1-1	few	TGCGCCAGCAGCCATTCCGACAGGGGCCTCGCTGAAGCTTTCTTT	CASSHSDRGLAEAFF
TRBV11-2	TRBD2	TRBJ2-3	NA	TGTGCCAGCAGACCTAGCGCGGGAGCCCCAGATACGCAGTATTTT	CASRPSAGAPDTQYF
TRBV6-5	TRBD2	TRBJ2-1	NA	TGTGCCAGCAGTTACCTCGGCGGGGGGGCAGGTGAGCAGTTCTTC	CASSYLGGGAGEQFF
TRBV7-9	NA	TRBJ1-4	NA	TGTGCCAGCAGCCCCCGGGTAAATGAAAAACTGTTTTTT	CASSPRVNEKLFF
TRBV2	TRBD2	TRBJ2-1	NA	TGTGCCAGCAGTAGTGGACTAGCGGGAGTAAGGGAGCAGTTCTTC	CASSSGLAGVREQFF
TRBV14	NA	TRBJ1-1	NA	TGTGCCAGCAGCCAAGTCCGGAGGCGGGAAGCTTTCTTT	CASSQVRRREAFF
TRBV21-1	NA	TRBJ2-7	NA	TGTGCCAGCAGCGCGCCGGTCTCCTACTACGAGCAGTACTTC	CASSAPVSYYEQYF
TRBV11-2	NA	TRBJ2-7	NA	TGTGCCAGCAGCTTAGATCCCGGGGGGCGTTACGAGCAGTACTTC	CASSLDPGGRYEQYF
TRBV2	TRBD1	TRBJ2-4	NA	TGTGCCAGCAGTGAAGACAGGGGTAAAAACATTCAGTACTTC	CASSEDRGKNIQYF
TRBV29-1	TRBD1	TRBJ1-1	NA	TGCAGCGTTGATAGCAGGGGGCGCGGGGGAGGCACTGAAGCTTTCTTT	CSVDSRGRGGGTEAFF
TRBV5-6	NA	TRBJ2-3	once	TGTGCCAGCAGCTTGCCGGGTAGCGCCCTCACAGATACGCAGTATTTT	CASSLPGSALTDTQYF
TRBV29-1	TRBD2	TRBJ2-7	NA	TGCAGCGTTGAAACGGGGGGTTACGAGCAGTACTTC	CSVETGGYEQYF
TRBV7-9	TRBD2	TRBJ2-3	few	TGTGCCAGCAGCTCCTTCCGGCTAGCGGGCGGAGGCAATACGCAGTATTTT	CASSSFRLAGGGNTQYF
TRBV21-1	NA	TRBJ1-1	once	TGTGCCAGCAGCAAAGGCCCGGGTCCCACTGAAGCTTTCTTT	CASSKGPGPTEAFF
TRBV21-1	NA	TRBJ1-2	once	TGTGCCAGCAGCGGACAGGAGGGCTACACCTTC	CASSGQEGYTF
TRBV7-2	TRBD2	TRBJ2-1	NA	TGTGCCAGCAGCGTGCGGGGGTTCTCCTACAATGAGCAGTTCTTC	CASSVRGFSYNEQFF
TRBV7-9	NA	TRBJ2-3	NA	TGTGCCAGCAGCTCCTCTAGCACAGATACGCAGTATTTT	CASSSSSTDTQYF
TRBV5-4	NA	TRBJ2-5	many	TGTGCCAGCAGCTTGTGGCAGGGGGAGACCCAGTACTTC	CASSLWQGETQYF
TRBV5-4	TRBD1	TRBJ2-1	NA	TGTGCCAGCAGCCCCCTCGGACAGGGGGGAGATGAGCAGTTCTTC	CASSPLGQGGDEQFF
TRBV5-4	NA	TRBJ2-7	NA	TGTGCCAGCAGCTTGGGGGCGGGACCCCTCGAGCAGTACTTC	CASSLGAGPLEQYF
TRBV29-1	NA	TRBJ2-3	NA	TGCAGCGTTGAAGACAGCGGCACAGATACGCAGTATTTT	CSVEDSGTDTQYF
TRBV27	TRBD1	TRBJ2-3	NA	TGTGCCAGCAGCTTTAGGACAGGGGGCTCATATACGCAGTATTTT	CASSFRTGGSYTQYF
TRBV7-9	TRBD2	TRBJ2-3	NA	TGTGCCAGCAGCTTAGACTGGACTAGCGGGGTAGCAGATACGCAGTATTTT	CASSLDWTSGVADTQYF
TRBV19	NA	TRBJ2-2	once	TGTGCCAGTAGTTCACAGGGTACCGGGGAGCTGTTTTTT	CASSSQGTGELFF
TRBV11-2	TRBD1	TRBJ2-7	once	TGTGCCAGCAGCTCCCCTTTCGGGACAGGCTCCTACGAGCAGTACTTC	CASSSPFGTGSYEQYF
TRBV4-1	NA	TRBJ1-3	NA	TGCGCCAGCAGCCAAGGAGGAACGACTATGTCCTCTGGAAACACCATATATTTT	CASSQGGTTMSSGNTIYF
TRBV7-2	TRBD2	TRBJ2-3	NA	TGTGCCAGCAGCCGAAATAGCGGGAACACAGATACGCAGTATTTT	CASSRNSGNTDTQYF
TRBV9	NA	TRBJ1-1	once	TGTGCCAGCAGCGTAGGGTTCTCAGGGGCCTTAATGAACACTGAAGCTTTCTTT	CASSVGFSGALMNTEAFF
TRBV11-2	TRBD2	TRBJ2-7	few	TGTGCCAGCAGCTTAGTCGAACGACTAGCGGACGAGCAGTACTTC	CASSLVERLADEQYF
TRBV11-2	TRBD2	TRBJ2-3	NA	TGTGCCAGCAGCTTCGAATTAGCGGGAGTAGATACGCAGTATTTT	CASSFELAGVDTQYF